This TCR beta chain was identified in a study of neurological immune-mediated disorders. Study-level results: TCR-beta repertoires seemed private in all groups, with no expanded CDR3 amino acid sequences shared.

The healthy controls volunteered at a blood bank in Maryland, USA. Input was some 1 million sorted T cells, either CD4+ or CD8+. CDR1 DFQATT and CDR2 SNEGSKA come from the germline V gene (reference sequence). The J segment lost 5 bases and the V segment lost 0 bases, leaving 7 bases of the junction unmatched. This CDR3 has 15 amino acids. The sample holds many counts of this clonotype. Its antigen is still unknown. MiXCR, applied by TCRdb to the 5' RACE reads, yields one record per CDR3 protein. The data show 20,000 to 25,000 distinct CDR3 sequences, with less than 8% seen just once and over 35% held by the top ten.

The V gene is TRBV20-1, the J gene TRBJ2-4, with 7 nucleotides matching TRBD1. The sequenced sample consisted of CD8+ T cells from blood. The TCR originated in a man aged 18 to 30 in good health. The CDR3 DNA is TGCAGTGCTAGAGATATACAGGGGATGGAAAACATTCAGTACTTC. Encoded protein: CSARDIQGMENIQYF.